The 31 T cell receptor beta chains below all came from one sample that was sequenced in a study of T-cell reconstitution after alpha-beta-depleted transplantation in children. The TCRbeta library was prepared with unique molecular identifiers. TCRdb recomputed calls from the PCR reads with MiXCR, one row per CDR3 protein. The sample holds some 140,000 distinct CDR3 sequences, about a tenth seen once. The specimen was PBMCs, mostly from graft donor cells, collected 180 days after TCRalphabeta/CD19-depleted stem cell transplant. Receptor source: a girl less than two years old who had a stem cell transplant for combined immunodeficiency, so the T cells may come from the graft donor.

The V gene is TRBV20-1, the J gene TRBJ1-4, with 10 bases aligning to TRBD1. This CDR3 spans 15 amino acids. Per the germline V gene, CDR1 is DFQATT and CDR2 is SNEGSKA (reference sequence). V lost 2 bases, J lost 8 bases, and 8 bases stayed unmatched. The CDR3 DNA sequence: TGCAGTGCTAGATTTCCGGGACAGGGGAGGGAAAAACTGTTTTTT. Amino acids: CSARFPGQGREKLFF.

In nucleotides, the CDR3 is TGTGCTTCTCGGGTACTGGGGGCGCCCGGGGAGACCCAGTACTTC. This encodes CASRVLGAPGETQYF. V usage is TRBV7-9 and J usage is TRBJ2-5, with D tentatively TRBD1 (6 bases). CDR3 length: 15 amino acids. Germline values: CDR1 SEHNR, CDR2 FQNEAQ (reference sequence).

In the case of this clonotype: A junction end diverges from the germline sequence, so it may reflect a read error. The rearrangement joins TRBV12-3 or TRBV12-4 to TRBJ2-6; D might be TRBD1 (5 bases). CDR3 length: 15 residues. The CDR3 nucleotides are TGTGCCAGCAGTGGGATGGTTGCTGGGGCCAACGGCCTGACTTTC. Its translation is CASSGMVAGANGLTF.

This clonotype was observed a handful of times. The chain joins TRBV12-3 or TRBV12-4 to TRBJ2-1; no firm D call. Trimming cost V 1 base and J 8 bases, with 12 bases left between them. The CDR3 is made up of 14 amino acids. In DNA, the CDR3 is TGTGCCAGCAGTTTAGAGAGTAGGGTGGATGAGCAGTTCTTC. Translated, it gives CASSLESRVDEQFF.

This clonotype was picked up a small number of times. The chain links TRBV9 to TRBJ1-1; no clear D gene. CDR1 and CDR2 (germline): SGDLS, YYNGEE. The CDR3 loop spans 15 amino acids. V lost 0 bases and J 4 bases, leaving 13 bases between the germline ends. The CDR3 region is CASSVGPQVVTEAFF. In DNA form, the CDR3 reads TGTGCCAGCAGCGTAGGGCCCCAGGTGGTCACTGAAGCTTTCTTT. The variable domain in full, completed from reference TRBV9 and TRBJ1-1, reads DSGVTQTPKHLITATGQRVTLRCSPRSGDLSVYWYQQSLDQGLQFLIQYYNGEERAKGNILERFSAQQFPDLHSELNLSSLELGDSALYFCASSVGPQVVTEAFFGQGTRLTVV.

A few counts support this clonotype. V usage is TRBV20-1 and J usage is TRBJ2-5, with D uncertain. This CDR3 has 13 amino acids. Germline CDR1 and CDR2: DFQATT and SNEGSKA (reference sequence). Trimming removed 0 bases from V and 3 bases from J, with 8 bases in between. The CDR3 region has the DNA TGCAGTGCTAGAGATCTTCTGAAAGAGACCCAGTACTTC. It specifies CSARDLLKETQYF.

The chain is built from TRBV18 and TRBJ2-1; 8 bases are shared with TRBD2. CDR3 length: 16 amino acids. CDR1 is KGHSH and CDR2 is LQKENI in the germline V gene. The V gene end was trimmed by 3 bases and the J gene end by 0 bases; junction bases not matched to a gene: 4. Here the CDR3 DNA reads TGTGCCAGCTCACCGACTAGCGCGCGCTCCTACAATGAGCAGTTCTTC. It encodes CASSPTSARSYNEQFF. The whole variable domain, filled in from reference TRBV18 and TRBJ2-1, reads NAGVMQNPRHLVRRRGQEARLRCSPMKGHSHVYWYRQLPEEGLKFMVYLQKENIIDESGMPKERFSAEFPKEGPSILRIQQVVRGDSAAYFCASSPTSARSYNEQFFGPGTRLTVL.

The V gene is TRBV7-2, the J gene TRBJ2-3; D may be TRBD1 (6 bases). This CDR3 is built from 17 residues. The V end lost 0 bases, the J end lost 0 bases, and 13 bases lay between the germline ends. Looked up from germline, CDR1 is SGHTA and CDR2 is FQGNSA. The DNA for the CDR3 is TGTGCCAGCAGCTTAGCTGGGACACCTTCTAGCACAGATACGCAGTATTTT. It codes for CASSLAGTPSSTDTQYF.

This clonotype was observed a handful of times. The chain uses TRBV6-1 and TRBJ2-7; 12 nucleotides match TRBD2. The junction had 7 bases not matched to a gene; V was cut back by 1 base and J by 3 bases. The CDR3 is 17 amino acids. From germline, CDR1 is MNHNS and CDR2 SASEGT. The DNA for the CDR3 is TGTGCCAGCAGTGAAGACCTTCTAGCGGGGGGGCTCTACGAGCAGTACTTC. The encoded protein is CASSEDLLAGGLYEQYF.

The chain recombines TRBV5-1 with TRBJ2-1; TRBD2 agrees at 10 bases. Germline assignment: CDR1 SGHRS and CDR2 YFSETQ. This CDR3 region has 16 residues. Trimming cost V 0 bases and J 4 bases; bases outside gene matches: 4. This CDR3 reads CASSLVVAGGYNEQFF. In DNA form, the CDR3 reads TGCGCCAGCAGCTTGGTGGTAGCGGGAGGATACAATGAGCAGTTCTTC.

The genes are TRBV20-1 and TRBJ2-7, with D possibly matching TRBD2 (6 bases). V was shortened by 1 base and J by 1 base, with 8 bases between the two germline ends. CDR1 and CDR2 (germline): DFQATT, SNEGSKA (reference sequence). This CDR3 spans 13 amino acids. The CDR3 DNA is TGCAGTGCTAGAGTCCGGGGGTCCTACGAGCAGTACTTC. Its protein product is CSARVRGSYEQYF.

The CDR3 coding sequence is TGTGCCAGCTTGGGCGGGTATGGCTACACCTTC. It translates to CASLGGYGYTF. The V and J genes are TRBV6-5 and TRBJ1-2, with no clear D. The CDR3 sequence is 11 residues long. The V end was cut by 8 bases, the J end by 5 bases, with 9 bases between. Germline V gene sequence: CDR1 MNHEY, CDR2 SVGAGI.

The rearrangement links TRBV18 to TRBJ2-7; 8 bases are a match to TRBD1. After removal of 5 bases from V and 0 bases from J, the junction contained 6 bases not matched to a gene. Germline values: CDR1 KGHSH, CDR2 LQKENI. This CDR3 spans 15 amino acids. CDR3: CASSEGTGSSYEQYF. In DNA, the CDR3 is TGTGCCAGCTCAGAAGGGACAGGCAGCTCCTACGAGCAGTACTTC.

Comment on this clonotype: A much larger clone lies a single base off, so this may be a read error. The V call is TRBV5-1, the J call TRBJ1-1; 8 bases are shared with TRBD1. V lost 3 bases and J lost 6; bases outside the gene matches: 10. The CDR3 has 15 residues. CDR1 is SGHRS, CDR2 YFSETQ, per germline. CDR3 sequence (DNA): TGCGCCAGCAGCTCCTGGCCCCAGGGACAGGCTGAAGCTTTCTTT. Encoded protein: CASSSWPQGQAEAFF.

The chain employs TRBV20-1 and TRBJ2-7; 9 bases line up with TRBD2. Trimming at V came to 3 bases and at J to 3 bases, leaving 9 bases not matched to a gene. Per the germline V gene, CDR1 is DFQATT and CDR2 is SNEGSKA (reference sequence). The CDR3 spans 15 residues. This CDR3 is CSASRDGTSYYEQYF. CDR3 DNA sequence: TGCAGTGCTAGCCGGGACGGGACTAGCTACTACGAGCAGTACTTC.

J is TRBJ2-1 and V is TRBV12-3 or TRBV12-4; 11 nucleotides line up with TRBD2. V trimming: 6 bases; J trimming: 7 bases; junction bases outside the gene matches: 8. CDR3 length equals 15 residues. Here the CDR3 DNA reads TGTGCCAGCAGCCCTACTAGCGGGAGCGGGAATGAGCAGTTCTTC. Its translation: CASSPTSGSGNEQFF.

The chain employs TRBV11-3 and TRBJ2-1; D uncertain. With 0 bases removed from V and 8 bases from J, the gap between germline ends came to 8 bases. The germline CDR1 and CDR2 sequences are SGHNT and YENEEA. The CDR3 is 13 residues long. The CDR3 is CASSLDLMDEQFF. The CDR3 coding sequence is TGTGCCAGCAGCTTAGATTTGATGGATGAGCAGTTCTTC.

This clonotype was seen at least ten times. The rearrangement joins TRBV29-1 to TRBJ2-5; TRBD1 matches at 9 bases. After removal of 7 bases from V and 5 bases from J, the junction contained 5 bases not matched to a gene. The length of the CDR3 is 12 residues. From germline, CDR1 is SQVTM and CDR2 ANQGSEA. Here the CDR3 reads CSGFDRGETQYF. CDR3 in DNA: TGCAGCGGGTTCGACAGGGGGGAGACCCAGTACTTC.

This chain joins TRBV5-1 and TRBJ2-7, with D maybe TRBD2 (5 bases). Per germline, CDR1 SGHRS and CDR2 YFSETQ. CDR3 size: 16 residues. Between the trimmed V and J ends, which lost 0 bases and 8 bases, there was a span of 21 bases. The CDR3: CASSLEGSDSSTKQYF. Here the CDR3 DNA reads TGCGCCAGCAGCTTGGAGGGTTCGGACTCCTCTACGAAGCAGTACTTC.

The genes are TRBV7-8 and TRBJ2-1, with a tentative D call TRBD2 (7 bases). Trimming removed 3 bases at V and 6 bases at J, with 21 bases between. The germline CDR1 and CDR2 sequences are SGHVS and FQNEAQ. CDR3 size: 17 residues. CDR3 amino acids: CASSFPAGGRGLNEQFF. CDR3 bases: TGTGCCAGCAGCTTCCCTGCTGGAGGGCGGGGGCTCAATGAGCAGTTCTTC.

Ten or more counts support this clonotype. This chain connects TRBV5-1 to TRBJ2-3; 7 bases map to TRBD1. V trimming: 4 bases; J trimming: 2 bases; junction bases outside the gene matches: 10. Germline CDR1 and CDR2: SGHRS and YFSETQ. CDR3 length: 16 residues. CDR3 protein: CASSPDRNPSTDTQYF. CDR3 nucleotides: TGCGCCAGCAGCCCGGACAGGAACCCATCCACAGATACGCAGTATTTT.

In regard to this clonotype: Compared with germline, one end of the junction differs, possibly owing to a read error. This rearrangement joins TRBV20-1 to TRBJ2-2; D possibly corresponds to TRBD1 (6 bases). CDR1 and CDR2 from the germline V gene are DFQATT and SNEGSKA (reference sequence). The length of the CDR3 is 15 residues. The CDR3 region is CSARPLDRNPGELFF. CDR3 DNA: TGCAGTGCTAGACCCTTAGACAGGAACCCCGGGGAGCTGTTTTTT.

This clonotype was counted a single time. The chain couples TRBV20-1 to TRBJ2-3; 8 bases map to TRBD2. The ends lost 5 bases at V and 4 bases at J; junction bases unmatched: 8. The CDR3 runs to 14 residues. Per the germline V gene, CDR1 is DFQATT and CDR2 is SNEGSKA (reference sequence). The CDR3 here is CSASTSGLSDTQYF. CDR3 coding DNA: TGCAGTGCTTCCACTAGCGGTCTCTCAGATACGCAGTATTTT.

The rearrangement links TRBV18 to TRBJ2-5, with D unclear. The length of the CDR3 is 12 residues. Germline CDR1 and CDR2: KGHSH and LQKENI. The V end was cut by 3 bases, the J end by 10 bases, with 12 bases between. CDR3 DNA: TGTGCCAGCTCACCTACAGTGAGAAACCAGTACTTC. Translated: CASSPTVRNQYF.

The CDR3 loop is CASSQAVDRATYGYTF. CDR3 nucleotide sequence: TGTGCCAGCAGCCAGGCTGTGGACAGGGCGACCTATGGCTACACCTTC. This sequence joins TRBV4-2 and TRBJ1-2; 8 bases fit TRBD1. The length of the CDR3 is 16 residues. The V gene end was trimmed by 3 bases and the J gene end by 4 bases; junction bases not matched to a gene: 10. The V gene's germline CDR1 is LGHNA and CDR2 YNFKEQ.

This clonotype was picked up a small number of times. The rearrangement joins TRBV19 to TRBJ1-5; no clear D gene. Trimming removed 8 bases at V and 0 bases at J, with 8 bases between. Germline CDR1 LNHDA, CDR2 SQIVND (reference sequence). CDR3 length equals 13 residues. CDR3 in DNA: TGTGCCAGTGGAGACATTAGCAATCAGCCCCAGCATTTT. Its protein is CASGDISNQPQHF.

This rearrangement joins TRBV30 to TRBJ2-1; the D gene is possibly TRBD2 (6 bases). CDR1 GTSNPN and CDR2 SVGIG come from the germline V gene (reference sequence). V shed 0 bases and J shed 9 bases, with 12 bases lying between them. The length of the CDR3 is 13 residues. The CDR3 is CAWSVRGFGEQFF. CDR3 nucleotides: TGTGCCTGGAGTGTACGGGGGTTCGGTGAGCAGTTCTTC.

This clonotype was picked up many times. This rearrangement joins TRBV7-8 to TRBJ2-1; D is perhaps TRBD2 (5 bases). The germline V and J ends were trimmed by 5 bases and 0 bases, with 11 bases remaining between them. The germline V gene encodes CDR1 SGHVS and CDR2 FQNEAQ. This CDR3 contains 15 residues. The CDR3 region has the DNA TGTGCCAGCAGCCCCGGAGGAGGCTCCTACAATGAGCAGTTCTTC. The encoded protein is CASSPGGGSYNEQFF.

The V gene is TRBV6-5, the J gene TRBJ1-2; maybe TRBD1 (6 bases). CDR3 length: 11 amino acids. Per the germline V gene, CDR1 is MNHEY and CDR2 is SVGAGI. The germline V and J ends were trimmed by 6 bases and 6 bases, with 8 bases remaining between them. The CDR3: CASRHRDGYTF. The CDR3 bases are TGTGCCAGCAGACACAGGGATGGCTACACCTTC.

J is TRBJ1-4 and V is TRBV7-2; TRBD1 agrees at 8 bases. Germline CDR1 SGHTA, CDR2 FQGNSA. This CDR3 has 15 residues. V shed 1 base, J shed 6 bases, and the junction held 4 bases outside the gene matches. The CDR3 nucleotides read TGTGCCAGCAGCTTAGGCGGACAGGGTGATGAAAAACTGTTTTTT. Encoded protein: CASSLGGQGDEKLFF.

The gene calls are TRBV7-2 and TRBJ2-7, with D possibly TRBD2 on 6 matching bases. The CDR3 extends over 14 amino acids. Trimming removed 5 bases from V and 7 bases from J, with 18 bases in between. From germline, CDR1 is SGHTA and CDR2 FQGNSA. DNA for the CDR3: TGTGCCAGCAGCGTGTACGGGGGACCCTGGGAGCAGTACTTC. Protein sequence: CASSVYGGPWEQYF.